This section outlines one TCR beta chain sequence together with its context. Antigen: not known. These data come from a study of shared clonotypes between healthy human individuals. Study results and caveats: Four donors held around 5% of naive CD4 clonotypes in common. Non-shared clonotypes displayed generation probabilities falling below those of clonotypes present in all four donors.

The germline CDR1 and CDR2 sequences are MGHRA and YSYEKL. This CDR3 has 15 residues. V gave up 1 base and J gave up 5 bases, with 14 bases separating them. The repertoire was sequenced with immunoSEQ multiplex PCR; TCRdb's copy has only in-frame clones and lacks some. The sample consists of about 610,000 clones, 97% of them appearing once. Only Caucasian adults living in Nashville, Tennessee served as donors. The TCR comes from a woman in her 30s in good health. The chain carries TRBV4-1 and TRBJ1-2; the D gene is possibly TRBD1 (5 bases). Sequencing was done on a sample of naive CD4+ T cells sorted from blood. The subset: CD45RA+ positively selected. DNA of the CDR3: TGCGCCAGCAGCCAAGTTGTCCAGGGAGAGTATGGCTACACCTTC. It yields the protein CASSQVVQGEYGYTF.